Given below is one TCR beta chain in context. Sequenced by immunoSEQ multiplex PCR; TCRdb stores in-frame clones only, minus some. The table lists over 250,000 clones, roughly 77% of them singletons. The data originate from a study of blood T cell repertoires in COVID-19. Overall study: Nucleic acid was either cDNA or gDNA, and it came from T cells, B-cell-depleted T cells, or PBMCs.

V dropped 3 bases and J dropped 0; count of bases not matched to a gene: 3. The CDR3 totals 16 residues. CDR1 is DFQATT, CDR2 SNEGSKA, per germline (reference sequence). The sequence was obtained from an elderly woman with acute or convalescent COVID-19. What was sequenced was peripheral blood. V is TRBV20-1 and J is TRBJ2-4; 12 bases match TRBD2. This CDR3 reads CSASWGLAGAKNIQYF. The DNA of the CDR3 is TGCAGTGCTAGTTGGGGACTAGCGGGAGCCAAAAACATTCAGTACTTC.